The rows below give T cell receptor beta chains drawn from one sample of a study of blood T cell repertoires in COVID-19. The assay was immunoSEQ multiplex PCR, and TCRdb's table has in-frame clones only and misses some. The top ten clones hold roughly 7.2% of a sample with roughly 140,000 clones, about 79% of them seen once. The sequencing input was peripheral blood. These receptors all stem from a woman between 45 and 65 years old in a cohort sampled during active or convalescent COVID-19. The CDR3 runs from the conserved cysteine through the conserved F or W.

j_call	v_call	cdr3_aa
TRBJ1-3	TRBV5-6	CASSLVEINSPGNTIYF
TRBJ2-1	TRBV11-2	CASSRIRTAYNEQFF
TRBJ1-1	TRBV15	CATSPDRGRTEAFF
TRBJ1-2	TRBV20-1	CSVPRTGGYTF
TRBJ2-2	TRBV5-6	CASSLVSLPAGELFF
TRBJ2-1	TRBV27	CASSWTVYNEQFF
TRBJ1-3	TRBV5-4	CASSLGRPSSGNTIYF
TRBJ1-2	TRBV5-1	CASSRDRGTFRYGYTF
TRBJ1-1	TRBV30	CAWNRGQGAYWISNTEAFF
TRBJ1-2	TRBV3-1/TRBV3-2	CASSQERGYGYTF
TRBJ2-3	TRBV9	CASSVALWGATDTQYF
TRBJ2-3	TRBV4-1	CASRLGGTQYF
TRBJ2-5	TRBV5-6	CASSFRRTQETQYF
TRBJ2-7	TRBV6-5	CASSYRTEQYF
TRBJ2-3	TRBV6-5	CASSPGTGGSAQYF
TRBJ2-3	TRBV6-1	CASSDLAGSTDTQYF
TRBJ1-3	TRBV7-8	CASSPGTGSGNTIYF
TRBJ1-2	TRBV10-1	CASSDGTDYGYTF